The 26 T cell receptor beta chains below were found in one sample sequenced in a study of blood T cells in healthy people across ages. A second PCR of about 6 to 12 cycles used a sample-barcoded 5' primer and a J-beta primer mix. In TCRdb, the 5' RACE reads were re-called with MiXCR into one record per CDR3 protein. The repertoire holds 1.5 million to 2 million distinct CDR3 sequences, with around half as singletons. The sequencing input was blood. The receptor source for this set is a woman aged 40 to 50 in good health.

On this clonotype itself: The junction and the germline gene differ at one end; a read error may be behind it. V gene TRBV7-7 combines with J gene TRBJ2-1; 7 bases map to TRBD1. Germline V gene sequence: CDR1 SSHAT, CDR2 FNYEAQ (reference sequence). The CDR3 totals 13 residues. CDR3 protein: CASSDRQGGRQFF. The CDR3 nucleotides read TGTGCTAGCAGCGATAGACAGGGCGGTCGGCAGTTCTTC.

The chain couples TRBV6-2 or TRBV6-3 to TRBJ1-5; D unclear. Trimming cost V 1 base and J 4 bases, with 8 bases left between them. The germline CDR1 and CDR2 sequences are MNHEY and SVGEGT. The CDR3 contains 14 residues. The CDR3 reads CASSYYLGNQPQHF. CDR3 bases: TGTGCCAGCAGTTACTATCTGGGGAATCAGCCCCAGCATTTT.

As for this clonotype: A junction boundary mismatches the germline segment, possibly from a read error. V and J are TRBV7-7 and TRBJ2-3; TRBD2 aligns across 14 bases. This CDR3 is built from 16 residues. CDR1 is SSHAT, CDR2 FNYEAQ, per germline (reference sequence). The CDR3 spells CASSPLRTSGGDTQYF. DNA of the CDR3: TGTGCTAGCAGCCCCTTAAGGACTAGCGGGGGGGATACGCAGTATTTT.

This clonotype came up a few times. The rearrangement uses TRBV7-2 and TRBJ2-7; D unclear. With the DNA end fitting TRBJ2-5 better, the J assignment may be wrong. This CDR3 comprises 14 residues. The germline CDR1 and CDR2 sequences are SGHTA and FQGNSA. CDR3 coding DNA: TGTGCCAGCAGTCCACCAACCGGACGACAGACCCAGTACTTC. It yields the protein CASSPPTGRQTQYF.

This clonotype was detected a few times. The genes are TRBV10-2 and TRBJ2-3, with 8 bases aligning to TRBD2. Germline lookup yields CDR1 WSHSY and CDR2 SAAADI. The length of the CDR3 is 13 residues. The junction had 3 bases not matched to a gene; V was cut back by 0 bases and J by 10 bases. The CDR3 DNA reads TGCGCCAGCAGTGAGTCGCGAGCGGGGGCGCAGTATTTT. Residues: CASSESRAGAQYF.

The chain uses TRBV4-3 and TRBJ1-6, with a weak D call TRBD1 (6 bases). The CDR3 runs to 16 residues. V was cut by 0 bases and J by 8 bases, with 14 bases left in between. Germline V CDR1 and CDR2: LGHNA, YSLEER. As DNA, the CDR3 is TGCGCCAGCAGCCAAGATCCCAGGGGCAGGGATTCACCCCTCCACTTT. Translated, it gives CASSQDPRGRDSPLHF.

This clonotype was seen only a few times. This chain connects TRBV7-9 to TRBJ2-4; perhaps TRBD1 as D (8 bases). Germline V CDR1 and CDR2: SEHNR, FQNEAQ (reference sequence). The CDR3 runs 14 residues. V lost 1 base and J 8 bases, leaving 12 bases between the germline ends. The CDR3 nucleotides are TGTGCCAGCAGCTTAGACAGGGGGGGATACATTCAGTACTTC. Translated, it gives CASSLDRGGYIQYF.

The chain is built from TRBV6-5 and TRBJ1-2; D is possibly TRBD1 (5 bases). Germline-derived CDR1 and CDR2 are MNHEY and SVGAGI. The V end lost 0 bases, the J end lost 4 bases, and 12 bases lay between the germline ends. The CDR3 totals 15 residues. CDR3 nucleotide sequence: TGTGCCAGCAGTTACTCGACCGGGGACCCCTATGGCTACACCTTC. Its translation: CASSYSTGDPYGYTF.

With respect to this clonotype: The junction differs from germline at one of its ends, possibly a read error. The V gene is TRBV24-1, the J gene TRBJ1-4, with unresolved D. This CDR3 is built from 15 residues. The germline CDR1 and CDR2 sequences are KGHDR and SFDVKD. CDR3 DNA sequence: TGTGCCACTAGTGACCCGAGGGCACCGACGGAAAAACTGTTTTTT. Translating gives CATSDPRAPTEKLFF.

This clonotype occurred a few times. CDR3 DNA sequence: TGTGCCAGCCGGACAGCGGACGTTGTCCTGACTTTC. Its protein is CASRTADVVLTF. This rearrangement joins TRBV28 to TRBJ2-6, with a tentative D call TRBD1 (6 bases). Trimming stripped 8 bases from V and 13 bases from J, with 15 bases between. CDR1 is MDHEN, CDR2 SYDVKM, per germline. The CDR3 totals 12 residues.

This chain links TRBV20-1 with TRBJ1-6, with 9 bases matching TRBD1. The CDR3 is made up of 15 amino acids. The germline V gene encodes CDR1 DFQATT and CDR2 SNEGSKA (reference sequence). DNA for the CDR3: TGCAGCGCTCTTACAGGGGGCACATATAATTCACCCCTCCACTTT. This gives the protein CSALTGGTYNSPLHF.

This clonotype was seen more than once but under ten times. The chain employs TRBV4-2 and TRBJ1-4; D is unclear. The CDR3 length is 15 residues. CDR1 is LGHNA and CDR2 is YNFKEQ in the germline V gene. With 0 bases removed from V and 8 bases from J, the gap between germline ends came to 13 bases. In nucleotides, the CDR3 is TGTGCCAGCAGCCAAGATAAGGACGGGCCGGAAAAACTGTTTTTT. Translation gives CASSQDKDGPEKLFF.

This chain uses TRBV9 with TRBJ2-7; TRBD2 is a possible D gene (6 bases). The J call may be incorrect, as the DNA end agrees better with TRBJ2-4. The CDR3 is made up of 21 amino acids. CDR1 SGDLS and CDR2 YYNGEE come from the germline V gene. CDR3 loop: CASSPRNKTGTEGRSENIQYF. CDR3 DNA sequence: TGTGCCAGCAGCCCACGAAACAAAACCGGGACTGAAGGTAGGAGCGAAAACATTCAGTACTTC.

This rearrangement joins TRBV24-1 to TRBJ2-1, with D perhaps TRBD1 (6 bases). The CDR3 has 16 residues. The germline V gene encodes CDR1 KGHDR and CDR2 SFDVKD. Trimming left V 3 bases short and J 6 bases short, with 17 bases between. Here the CDR3 reads CATSDTGQFSFNEQFF. DNA for the CDR3: TGTGCCACCAGTGATACCGGACAGTTTTCTTTCAATGAGCAGTTCTTC.

This chain joins TRBV9 and TRBJ2-3; 10 bases align to TRBD1. CDR3 length equals 15 residues. Germline trimming cut 0 bases from V and 5 bases from J; bases unmatched to any gene: 3. Per germline, CDR1 SGDLS and CDR2 YYNGEE. Here the CDR3 DNA reads TGTGCCAGCAGCGTAGGACAGGGGGCGCGAGATACGCAGTATTTT. It translates to CASSVGQGARDTQYF.

V is TRBV20-1 and J is TRBJ1-2, with a weak D call TRBD1 (5 bases). Germline CDR1 reads DFQATT; CDR2 reads SNEGSKA (reference sequence). V was clipped by 6 bases and J by 4 bases, with 12 bases between them. The CDR3 length is 12 residues. The CDR3: CSAEDRSYGYTF. Here the CDR3 DNA reads TGCAGTGCCGAAGACAGAAGCTATGGCTACACCTTC.

The chain recombines TRBV19 with TRBJ2-6; no clear D gene. Germline CDR1 LNHDA, CDR2 SQIVND (reference sequence). Trimming left V 3 bases short and J 0 bases short, with 12 bases between. The CDR3 totals 17 residues. DNA of the CDR3: TGTGCCAGTAGTATTGTGTTCGGTAACTCTGGGGCCAACGTCCTGACTTTC. Translated, it gives CASSIVFGNSGANVLTF. The full variable domain, with the rest looked up from reference TRBV19 and TRBJ2-6, is DGGITQSPKYLFRKEGQNVTLSCEQNLNHDAMYWYRQDPGQGLRLIYYSQIVNDFQKGDIAEGYSVSREKKESFPLTVTSAQKNPTAFYLCASSIVFGNSGANVLTFGAGSRLTVL.

This rearrangement joins TRBV20-1 to TRBJ1-5; 9 bases agree with TRBD1. This CDR3 has 16 residues. Germline values: CDR1 DFQATT, CDR2 SNEGSKA (reference sequence). J was trimmed by 0 bases and V by 3 bases; bases with no gene match: 6. CDR3 DNA sequence: TGCAGTGCTAGGGGACAGGGACTATATAGCAATCAGCCCCAGCATTTT. Residues: CSARGQGLYSNQPQHF.

The J gene is TRBJ1-2, the V gene TRBV9; TRBD1 matches 8 bases. With 0 bases clipped from V and 2 bases from J, the junction kept 3 bases outside the gene matches. Germline V lookup: CDR1 SGDLS, CDR2 YYNGEE. The CDR3 covers 15 residues. The CDR3 coding sequence is TGTGCCAGCAGCGTAGCTCGGACAGGGAACTATGGCTACACCTTC. It specifies CASSVARTGNYGYTF.

This clonotype has more than one count but fewer than ten. The chain combines TRBV4-2 with TRBJ1-6; 9 bases match TRBD1. CDR1 and CDR2 (germline): LGHNA, YNFKEQ. With 3 bases clipped from V and 9 bases from J, the junction kept 9 bases outside the gene matches. The CDR3 loop spans 16 amino acids. CDR3 DNA: TGTGCCAGCAGCCAGGGGGAAACAGGGGGCATTTCACCCCTCCACTTT. It codes for CASSQGETGGISPLHF.

This clonotype has at least ten counts. V usage is TRBV13 and J usage is TRBJ2-3; D not resolved. Looked up from germline, CDR1 is PRHDT and CDR2 is FYEKMQ (reference sequence). The CDR3 covers 12 residues. V dropped 5 bases and J dropped 3 bases, with 6 bases sitting between them. CDR3 amino acids: CASSHRTDTQYF. DNA for the CDR3: TGTGCCAGCAGCCATCGAACAGATACGCAGTATTTT.

This clonotype was seen a few times. The rearrangement joins TRBV5-5 to TRBJ1-5, with D unclear. V was shortened by 4 bases and J by 0 bases, with 8 bases between the two germline ends. This CDR3 has 14 residues. Germline assignment: CDR1 SGHKS and CDR2 YYEKEE (reference sequence). Here the CDR3 reads CASSHRSSNQPQHF. Here the CDR3 DNA reads TGTGCCAGCAGCCACCGGAGTAGCAATCAGCCCCAGCATTTT.

The chain combines TRBV6-2 or TRBV6-3 with TRBJ1-1; D ambiguous. This CDR3 is built from 14 residues. Germline CDR1 reads MNHEY; CDR2 reads SVGEGT. V was trimmed by 5 bases and J by 3 bases, leaving 13 bases between them. The CDR3 DNA reads as TGTGCCAGCAGTCCCCGCGGATCATACACTGAAGCTTTCTTT. Its translation is CASSPRGSYTEAFF.

The chain has TRBV28 and TRBJ2-5, with no clear D. The germline V gene has CDR1 MDHEN and CDR2 SYDVKM. V was clipped by 6 bases and J by 11 bases, with 25 bases between them. This CDR3 spans 15 amino acids. The CDR3 DNA reads as TGTGCCAGCAGATTAAGGTGGTTGGAGTCGAATGAGCAGTACTTC. It specifies CASRLRWLESNEQYF.

This sequence joins TRBV5-6 and TRBJ2-3, with 7 bases that match TRBD1. Germline V gene sequence: CDR1 SGHDT, CDR2 YYEEEE. With V trimmed by 4 bases and J by 9 bases, 5 bases remained unmatched. CDR3 length: 12 amino acids. The chain's CDR3 is CASSLWTGTQYF. As DNA, the CDR3 is TGTGCCAGCAGCCTCTGGACAGGAACGCAGTATTTT.

The table lists this clonotype with many counts. The chain employs TRBV5-1 and TRBJ2-7, with TRBD1 matching over 7 bases. Germline trimming cut 2 bases from V and 7 bases from J; bases unmatched to any gene: 0. The CDR3 is 11 amino acids. Germline CDR1 and CDR2: SGHRS and YFSETQ. In DNA, the CDR3 is TGCGCCAGCAGCTTACAGGGGGAGCAGTACTTC. Protein sequence: CASSLQGEQYF.